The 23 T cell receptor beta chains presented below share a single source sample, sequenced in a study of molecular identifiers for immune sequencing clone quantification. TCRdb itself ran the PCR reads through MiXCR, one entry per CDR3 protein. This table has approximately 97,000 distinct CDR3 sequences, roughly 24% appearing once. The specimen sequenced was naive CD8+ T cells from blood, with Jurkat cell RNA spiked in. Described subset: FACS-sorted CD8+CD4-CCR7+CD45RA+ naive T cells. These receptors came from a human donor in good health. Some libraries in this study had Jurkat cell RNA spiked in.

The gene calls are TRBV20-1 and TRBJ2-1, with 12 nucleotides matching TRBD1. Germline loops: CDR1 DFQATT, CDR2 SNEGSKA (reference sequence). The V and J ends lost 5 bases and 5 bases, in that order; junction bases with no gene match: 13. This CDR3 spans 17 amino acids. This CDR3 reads CSADRPGTGGFDNEQFF. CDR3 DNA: TGCAGTGCTGACCGTCCCGGGACAGGGGGCTTCGACAATGAGCAGTTCTTC.

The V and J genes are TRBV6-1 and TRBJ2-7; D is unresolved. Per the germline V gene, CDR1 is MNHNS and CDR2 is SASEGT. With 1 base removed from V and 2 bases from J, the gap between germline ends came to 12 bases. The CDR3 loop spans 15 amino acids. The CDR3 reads CASSEGGRPTYEQYF. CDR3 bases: TGTGCCAGCAGTGAAGGTGGCAGGCCAACCTACGAGCAGTACTTC.

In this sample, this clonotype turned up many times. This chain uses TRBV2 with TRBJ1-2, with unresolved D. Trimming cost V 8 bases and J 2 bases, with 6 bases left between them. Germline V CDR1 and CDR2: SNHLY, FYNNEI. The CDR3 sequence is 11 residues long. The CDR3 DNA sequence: TGTGCCAGCGTAGAAAACTATGGCTACACCTTC. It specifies CASVENYGYTF.

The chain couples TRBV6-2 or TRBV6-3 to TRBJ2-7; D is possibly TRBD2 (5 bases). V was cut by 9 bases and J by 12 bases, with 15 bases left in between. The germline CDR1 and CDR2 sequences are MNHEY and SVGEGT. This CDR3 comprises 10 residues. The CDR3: CASGGLGRYF. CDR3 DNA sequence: TGTGCCAGTGGAGGCCTCGGGCGGTACTTC.

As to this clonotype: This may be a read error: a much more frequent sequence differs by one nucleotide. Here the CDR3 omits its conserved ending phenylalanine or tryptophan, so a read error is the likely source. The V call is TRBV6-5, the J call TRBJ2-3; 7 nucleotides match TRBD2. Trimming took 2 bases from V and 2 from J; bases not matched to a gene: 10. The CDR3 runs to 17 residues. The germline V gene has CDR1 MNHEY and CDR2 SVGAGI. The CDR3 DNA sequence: TGTGCCAGCAGTTACCTCGGGAGGCAGGGAGACACAGATACGCAGTATTTA. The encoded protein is CASSYLGRQGDTDTQYL.

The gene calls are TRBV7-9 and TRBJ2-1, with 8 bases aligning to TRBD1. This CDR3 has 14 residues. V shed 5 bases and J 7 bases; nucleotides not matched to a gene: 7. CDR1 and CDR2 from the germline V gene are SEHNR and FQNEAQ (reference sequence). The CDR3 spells CASSPRQGRNEQFF. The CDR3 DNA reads TGTGCCAGCAGCCCGAGACAGGGGAGGAATGAGCAGTTCTTC.

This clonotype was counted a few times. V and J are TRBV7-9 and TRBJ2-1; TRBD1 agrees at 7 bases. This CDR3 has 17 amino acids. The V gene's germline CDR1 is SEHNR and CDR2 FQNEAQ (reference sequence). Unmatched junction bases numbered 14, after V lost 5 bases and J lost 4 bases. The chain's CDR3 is CASSGHTGESFYNEQFF. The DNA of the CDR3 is TGTGCCAGCAGCGGACATACAGGGGAGTCATTTTACAATGAGCAGTTCTTC.

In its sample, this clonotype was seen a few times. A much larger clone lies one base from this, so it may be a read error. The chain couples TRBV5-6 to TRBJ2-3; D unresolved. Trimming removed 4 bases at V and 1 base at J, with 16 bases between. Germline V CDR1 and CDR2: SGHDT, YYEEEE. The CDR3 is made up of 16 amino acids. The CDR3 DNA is TGTGCCAGCAGCCTCGTCGGCCGGAGTTGCACAGATACGCAGTATTTT. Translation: CASSLVGRSCTDTQYF.

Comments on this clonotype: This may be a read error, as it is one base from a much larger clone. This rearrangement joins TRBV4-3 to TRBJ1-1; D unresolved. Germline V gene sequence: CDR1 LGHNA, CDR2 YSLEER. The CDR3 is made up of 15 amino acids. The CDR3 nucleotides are TGCGGCAGCAGCCAGCGCACCTTCGGGGACACTGAAGCTTTCTTT. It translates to CGSSQRTFGDTEAFF.

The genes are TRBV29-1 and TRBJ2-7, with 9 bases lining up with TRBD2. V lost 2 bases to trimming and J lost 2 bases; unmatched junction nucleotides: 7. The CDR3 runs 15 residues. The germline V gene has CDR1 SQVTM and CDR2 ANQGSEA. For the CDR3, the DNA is TGCAGCGTTGAACTAGCGGGGAGATTAACCTACGAGCAGTACTTC. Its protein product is CSVELAGRLTYEQYF.

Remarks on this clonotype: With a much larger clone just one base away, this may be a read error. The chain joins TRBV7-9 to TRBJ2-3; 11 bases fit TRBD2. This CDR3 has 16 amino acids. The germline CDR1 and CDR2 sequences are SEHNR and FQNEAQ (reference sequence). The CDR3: CASSPNSGRARDMQYF. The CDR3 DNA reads TGTGCCAGCAGCCCCAATAGCGGGAGGGCCCGAGATATGCAGTATTTT.

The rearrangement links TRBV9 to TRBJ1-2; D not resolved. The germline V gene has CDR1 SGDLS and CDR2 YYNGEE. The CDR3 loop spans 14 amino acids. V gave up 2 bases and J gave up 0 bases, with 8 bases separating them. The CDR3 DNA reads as TGTGCCAGCAGCGTGGCAGAAACTAACTATGGCTACACCTTC. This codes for CASSVAETNYGYTF.

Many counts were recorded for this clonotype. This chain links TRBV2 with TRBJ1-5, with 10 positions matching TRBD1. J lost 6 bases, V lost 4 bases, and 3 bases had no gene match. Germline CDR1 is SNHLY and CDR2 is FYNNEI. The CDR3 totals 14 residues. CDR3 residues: CASSAWTGGQPQHF. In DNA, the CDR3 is TGTGCCAGCAGTGCATGGACAGGGGGTCAGCCCCAGCATTTT.

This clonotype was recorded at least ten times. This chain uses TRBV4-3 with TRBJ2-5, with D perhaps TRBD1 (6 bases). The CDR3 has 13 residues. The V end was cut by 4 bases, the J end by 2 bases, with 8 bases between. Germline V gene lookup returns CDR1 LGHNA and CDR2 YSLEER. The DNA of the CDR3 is TGCGCCAGCAGCCTGGACAGTCAAGAGACCCAGTACTTC. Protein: CASSLDSQETQYF.

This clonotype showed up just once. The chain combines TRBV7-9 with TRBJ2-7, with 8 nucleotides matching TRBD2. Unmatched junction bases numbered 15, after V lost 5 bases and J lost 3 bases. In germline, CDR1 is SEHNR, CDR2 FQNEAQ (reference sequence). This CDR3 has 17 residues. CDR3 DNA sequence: TGTGCCAGCAGCCCCAGACCAATTGGGACTAGTGGCTACGAGCAGTACTTC. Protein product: CASSPRPIGTSGYEQYF.

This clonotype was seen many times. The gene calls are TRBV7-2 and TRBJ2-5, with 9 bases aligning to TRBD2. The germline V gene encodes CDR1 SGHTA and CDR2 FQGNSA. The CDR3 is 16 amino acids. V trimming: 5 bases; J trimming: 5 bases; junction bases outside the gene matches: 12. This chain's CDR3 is CASSRRLAETRETQYF. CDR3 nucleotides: TGTGCCAGCAGCCGTAGACTAGCGGAGACCAGGGAGACCCAGTACTTC.

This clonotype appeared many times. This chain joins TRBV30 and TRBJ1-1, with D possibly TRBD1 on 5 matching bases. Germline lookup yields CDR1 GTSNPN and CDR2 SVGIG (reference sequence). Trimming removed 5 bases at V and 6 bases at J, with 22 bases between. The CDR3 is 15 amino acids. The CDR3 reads CAWEPTGGGLPEAFF. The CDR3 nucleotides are TGTGCCTGGGAGCCTACGGGGGGGGGTTTACCTGAAGCTTTCTTT.

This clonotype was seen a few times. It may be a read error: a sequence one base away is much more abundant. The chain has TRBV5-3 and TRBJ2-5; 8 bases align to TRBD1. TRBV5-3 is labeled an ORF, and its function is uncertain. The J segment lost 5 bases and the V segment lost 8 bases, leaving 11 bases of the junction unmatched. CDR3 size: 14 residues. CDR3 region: CASSPTGVHETQYF. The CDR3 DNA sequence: TGTGCCAGCAGCCCGACAGGGGTCCATGAGACCCAGTACTTC.

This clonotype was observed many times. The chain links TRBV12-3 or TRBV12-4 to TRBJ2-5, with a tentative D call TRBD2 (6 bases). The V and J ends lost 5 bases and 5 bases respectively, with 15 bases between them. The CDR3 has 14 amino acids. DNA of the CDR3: TGTGCCAGCAGTCGGCAGGGCGGGGTGGAGACCCAGTACTTC. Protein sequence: CASSRQGGVETQYF.

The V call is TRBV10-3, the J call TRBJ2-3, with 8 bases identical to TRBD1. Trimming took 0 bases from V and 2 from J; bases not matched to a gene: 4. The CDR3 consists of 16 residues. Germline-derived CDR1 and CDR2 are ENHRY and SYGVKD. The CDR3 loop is CAISESWTGTTDTQYF. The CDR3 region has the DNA TGTGCCATCAGTGAGTCATGGACAGGGACCACAGATACGCAGTATTTT.

The CDR3 DNA reads TGTGCCAGCAGCTCAAGGTCAGGGGTTCCCTATGGCTACACCTTC. Translated, it gives CASSSRSGVPYGYTF. The V and J genes are TRBV7-9 and TRBJ1-2; D possibly corresponds to TRBD1 (6 bases). Per the germline V gene, CDR1 is SEHNR and CDR2 is FQNEAQ (reference sequence). The CDR3 length is 15 residues. Trimming stripped 4 bases from V and 4 bases from J, with 16 bases between.

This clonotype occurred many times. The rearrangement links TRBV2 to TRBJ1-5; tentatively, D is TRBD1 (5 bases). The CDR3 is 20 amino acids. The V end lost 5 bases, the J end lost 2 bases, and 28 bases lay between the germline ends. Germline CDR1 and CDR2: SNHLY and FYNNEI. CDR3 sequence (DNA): TGTGCCAGCAGTACGGGGGATTCCGGGACTGCAACCTGGGGCAATCAGCCCCAGCATTTT. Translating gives CASSTGDSGTATWGNQPQHF.

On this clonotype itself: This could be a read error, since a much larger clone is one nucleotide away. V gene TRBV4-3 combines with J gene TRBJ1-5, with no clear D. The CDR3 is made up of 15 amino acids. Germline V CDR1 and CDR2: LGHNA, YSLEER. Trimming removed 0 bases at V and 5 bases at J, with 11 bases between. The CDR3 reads CASSQDRSAHQPQHF. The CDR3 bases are TGCGCCAGCAGCCAAGATAGGAGCGCCCATCAGCCCCAGCATTTT.